The rows below give T cell receptor beta chains drawn from one sample of a study of response to subunit inactivated influenza vaccine. TCRdb reanalysed the RT-PCR reads using MiXCR and keeps one entry per CDR3 protein. The sample consists of about 540,000 distinct CDR3 sequences, around 21% of them appearing once. This same sample was also part of a study on T cells expressing NK-cell markers.

The sequencing used CD4+ T cells sorted from PBMCs, collected about 11 days after vaccination. These receptors originate from a man in his forties or fifties who received an inactivated influenza vaccine. Each CDR3 is given with its conserved first and last residue. Clone size appears in some rows only: once, few, many, or a class for an expanded clone.

clone size,V gene,J gene,CDR3 protein
NA,TRBV5-1,TRBJ2-7,CASSLGGTSGAYEQYF
NA,TRBV20-1,TRBJ1-1,CSAREQGTANTEAFF
few,TRBV12-3/TRBV12-4,TRBJ2-5,CASSLSVTETQYF
NA,TRBV12-3/TRBV12-4,TRBJ1-2,CASTLRGDGYTF
NA,TRBV18,TRBJ2-1,CASSPLVAGPYDEQFF
few,TRBV20-1,TRBJ2-7,CSAPPGTYEQYF
NA,TRBV5-4,TRBJ2-7,CASSLEGWRERGYEQYF
few,TRBV7-2,TRBJ2-7,CASSPEFRVYEQYF
few,TRBV12-3/TRBV12-4,TRBJ1-2,CASSGQDSNGCTF
NA,TRBV20-1,TRBJ2-7,CSSGSAYEQYF
few,TRBV6-2/TRBV6-3,TRBJ1-5,CASSSNSNQPQHF
many,TRBV7-2,TRBJ1-1,CASSRIRNTEAFF
NA,TRBV11-2,TRBJ2-3,CASSLDRADDTQYF
few,TRBV29-1,TRBJ2-1,CSVGQTPNEQFF
NA,TRBV27,TRBJ1-5,CASSLNMDQPQHF
once,TRBV7-9,TRBJ2-5,CASSLGSGSETQYF
NA,TRBV12-3/TRBV12-4,TRBJ2-2,CASSLAMDRGHTGELFF
few,TRBV11-3,TRBJ2-2,CASSRNGLGELFF
many,TRBV18,TRBJ2-4,CASSRDGSPKNIQYF
NA,TRBV7-9,TRBJ2-7,CASREDRSGRSYEQYF
NA,TRBV7-3,TRBJ2-1,CASSHYGAGVPNEQFF
NA,TRBV4-1,TRBJ2-5,CASSTRDGVAGTQYF
few,TRBV12-3/TRBV12-4,TRBJ1-1,CASRYRLGQGNNTEAFF
once,TRBV11-3,TRBJ2-5,CASSLDITQETQYF
NA,TRBV7-8,TRBJ2-2,CASSLRLSGELFF
NA,TRBV7-2,TRBJ2-1,CASSFLLAGDYNEQFF
NA,TRBV11-3,TRBJ2-1,CASSSTGLAEYNEQFF
NA,TRBV7-9,TRBJ2-1,CASSSRAGGRYNEQFF
NA,TRBV24-1,TRBJ2-1,CATSDLGQQFF
NA,TRBV7-9,TRBJ2-1,CASSPSWAGEYHEQFF
few,TRBV11-2,TRBJ1-4,CASSLSTGGGEKLFF
many,TRBV5-5,TRBJ1-3,CASSLAAQNSGNTIYF
few,TRBV6-5,TRBJ2-1,CASSYISGTTYNEQFF
few,TRBV10-1,TRBJ2-3,CASSGGVADTQYF
NA,TRBV12-3/TRBV12-4,TRBJ2-1,CASSSVTRAEQFF
NA,TRBV7-8,TRBJ2-5,CASSPGRPPETQYF
NA,TRBV12-3/TRBV12-4,TRBJ1-5,CASSLGDLYQPQHF
few,TRBV5-1,TRBJ2-5,CASSLGALAGDSGETQYF
few,TRBV24-1,TRBJ2-5,CATSDSSGRAWETQYF
few,TRBV11-3,TRBJ2-1,CASSQRGDRGYNEQFF
NA,TRBV15,TRBJ2-7,CATSRELTGVYEQYF
NA,TRBV7-7,TRBJ2-3,CASSPNPGGGASTDTQYF
few,TRBV5-1,TRBJ1-2,CASSADRGGYTF
many,TRBV6-2/TRBV6-3,TRBJ1-3,CASSSAGRGNTIYF
NA,TRBV16,TRBJ2-7,CASSQSGRVGPYEQYF
NA,TRBV7-2,TRBJ1-2,CASSLGTPGGYTF
NA,TRBV7-3,TRBJ2-2,CASSSTGGELFF
NA,TRBV5-1,TRBJ1-1,CASSFGAGLANTEAFF
NA,TRBV20-1,TRBJ1-1,CSARDRQVNTEAFF
few,TRBV7-2,TRBJ2-3,CASSWGGRTDTQYF
NA,TRBV5-1,TRBJ1-1,CASSLAGTLSEAFF